These T cell receptor beta chains were read from a single sample in a study of CD8 T cells in Susac syndrome. TCRdb processed the immunoSEQ multiplex PCR reads anew with MiXCR; each CDR3 protein has one entry. The table lists a few hundred thousand distinct CDR3 sequences, more than 80% of them singletons. Sequencing was performed on CD8+ T cells from PBMCs. All receptors derive from a human donor with multiple sclerosis. CDR3s include the opening cysteine and the closing phenylalanine or tryptophan. The D gene is left open where the match is weak. Part of the rows lack a size; the others show once, few, many or a class for expanded clones.

>.|TRBV20-1|TRBJ2-7|TRBD2
CSARPPAGERAYEQYF
TGCAGTGCTAGGCCCCCTGCGGGGGAGAGAGCCTACGAGCAGTACTTC
>.|TRBV5-1|TRBJ2-5|.
CASSPDSAETQYF
TGCGCCAGCAGCCCGGACTCTGCGGAGACCCAGTACTTC
>.|TRBV21-1|TRBJ1-5|.
CASSNGGDGGSNQPQHF
TGTGCCAGCAGTAATGGGGGGGATGGTGGGAGCAATCAGCCCCAGCATTTT
>.|TRBV30|TRBJ1-6|.
CAWSTTVGNSPLHF
TGTGCCTGGAGTACTACAGTAGGGAATTCACCCCTCCACTTT
>once|TRBV6-1|TRBJ1-5|.
CASSEDASWVNQPQHF
TGTGCCAGCAGTGAAGATGCATCCTGGGTCAATCAGCCCCAGCATTTT
>.|TRBV28|TRBJ1-2|TRBD1
CASSSDRERSYGYTF
TGTGCCAGCAGTTCCGACAGGGAGCGATCCTATGGCTACACCTTC
>.|TRBV5-1|TRBJ1-1|.
CASSGEVMNTEAFF
TGCGCCAGCAGTGGAGAGGTCATGAACACTGAAGCTTTCTTT
>.|TRBV29-1|TRBJ2-1|.
CSVEWGNNEQFF
TGCAGCGTTGAGTGGGGGAACAATGAGCAGTTCTTC
>.|TRBV10-3|TRBJ2-7|TRBD2
CAISDSGSRYEQYF
TGTGCCATCAGTGATAGCGGGAGTCGGTACGAGCAGTACTTC
>.|TRBV11-3|TRBJ2-3|TRBD2
CASSLFAGDSDTQYF
TGTGCCAGCAGCTTATTCGCGGGAGACAGCGATACGCAGTATTTT
>.|TRBV4-2|TRBJ2-1|.
CASSQGATYNEQFF
TGTGCCAGCAGCCAAGGGGCCACGTACAATGAGCAGTTCTTC
>few|TRBV5-1|TRBJ2-7|.
CASSFEVWDDSSYEQYF
TGCGCCAGCAGCTTCGAAGTGTGGGACGACTCGTCCTACGAGCAGTACTTC
>.|TRBV27|TRBJ2-5|TRBD1
CASSRGPLETQYF
TGTGCCAGCAGCAGGGGGCCGTTGGAGACCCAGTACTTC
>few|TRBV7-3|TRBJ2-3|.
CASSLTVGPDTQYF
TGTGCCAGCAGCTTAACAGTAGGCCCAGATACGCAGTATTTT
>.|TRBV7-8|TRBJ2-1|TRBD2
CASSSSSGGRGEQFF
TGTGCCAGCAGCTCCTCTAGCGGGGGGCGGGGTGAGCAGTTCTTC
>.|TRBV6-6|TRBJ2-7|.
CASSGPGQGRYEQYF
TGTGCCAGCAGTGGACCAGGGCAGGGGCGTTACGAGCAGTACTTC
>.|TRBV12-3/TRBV12-4|TRBJ1-1|TRBD1
CASNQQGLGTEAFF
TGTGCCAGCAATCAACAGGGGCTGGGGACTGAAGCTTTCTTT
>.|TRBV7-6|TRBJ2-3|.
CASNGGTTDTQYF
TGTGCCAGCAATGGGGGAACCACAGATACGCAGTATTTT
>.|TRBV18|TRBJ1-1|.
CASSPPSQPLTEPNTEAFF
TGTGCCAGCTCACCACCTTCCCAACCACTGACGGAGCCGAACACTGAAGCTTTCTTT
>.|TRBV10-3|TRBJ2-3|.
CAISYSSGSSTDTQYF
TGTGCCATCAGTTATAGTAGCGGCTCTAGCACAGATACGCAGTATTTT
>.|TRBV28|TRBJ2-7|.
CATLGGVFTYEQYF
TGTGCCACCTTAGGAGGTGTTTTTACCTACGAGCAGTACTTC
>.|TRBV12-3/TRBV12-4|TRBJ1-5|.
CASTRGGRQPQHF
TGTGCCAGCACACGAGGGGGTCGGCAGCCCCAGCATTTT
>once|TRBV5-1|TRBJ2-7|TRBD1
CASSSTGQYEQYF
TGCGCCAGCAGCTCAACGGGACAGTACGAGCAGTACTTC
>.|TRBV11-2|TRBJ1-1|.
CASSIRPAAFF
TGTGCCAGCAGCATCCGCCCCGCCGCTTTCTTT
>.|TRBV11-2|TRBJ2-7|TRBD1
CASSSYRGRIEQYF
TGTGCCAGCAGCTCCTACAGGGGGCGGATCGAGCAGTACTTC
>.|TRBV27|TRBJ2-2|TRBD2
CASSQLAGGPNTGELFF
TGTGCCAGCAGCCAACTAGCGGGAGGGCCCAACACCGGGGAGCTGTTTTTT
>.|TRBV19|TRBJ2-7|TRBD1
CASSTGTEWTYEQYF
TGTGCCAGTAGTACCGGGACAGAATGGACCTACGAGCAGTACTTC
>.|TRBV15|TRBJ2-1|TRBD2
CATSREGLVDEQFF
TGTGCCACCAGCAGAGAGGGACTAGTCGATGAGCAGTTCTTC
>.|TRBV4-1|TRBJ2-5|TRBD2
CASSQDELAGGFETQYF
TGCGCCAGCAGCCAAGATGAACTAGCGGGAGGTTTCGAGACCCAGTACTTC
>.|TRBV9|TRBJ1-1|TRBD1
CASSGDVGGQGPDTEAFF
TGTGCCAGCAGCGGGGACGTGGGGGGACAGGGACCCGACACTGAAGCTTTCTTT
>.|TRBV29-1|TRBJ2-7|.
CSARFSRDEQYF
TGCAGCGCCCGGTTCAGTCGCGACGAGCAGTACTTC
>few|TRBV19|TRBJ1-1|.
CASNYRGGTEAFF
TGTGCCAGTAATTACCGTGGTGGCACTGAAGCTTTCTTT
>.|TRBV5-1|TRBJ2-1|TRBD2
CASSTGLAGEYYNEQFF
TGCGCCAGCAGCACGGGACTAGCGGGGGAATACTACAATGAGCAGTTCTTC
>.|TRBV6-5|TRBJ2-7|.
CASSYGSEQYF
TGTGCCAGCAGTTACGGGAGCGAGCAGTACTTC
>.|TRBV28|TRBJ2-7|TRBD2
CASTIAGASYEQYF
TGTGCCAGCACCATAGCGGGAGCTTCCTACGAGCAGTACTTC
>few|TRBV11-2|TRBJ1-2|.
CASSAQNGYTF
TGTGCCAGCAGCGCCCAGAATGGCTACACCTTC
>once|TRBV2|TRBJ1-2|.
CASSERGPSIYGYTF
TGTGCCAGCAGTGAACGGGGTCCGTCAATCTATGGCTACACCTTC